This T cell receptor beta chain is drawn from a study of cytomegalovirus exposure and HLA in healthy donors (dated by TCRdb to 2016 to 2017). As for the study more broadly: An earlier analysis of several hundred of the donors reported approximately 260 Gb of sequence data and 117 million unique TCR beta sequences obtained from about 170 million T cells. Around 330 gigabases of sequencing data and around 88 million unique TCR sequences made up an early release that covered around 640 HLA-typed donors. Of the roughly 400 genotyped donors, approximately 83% fell in the genetic ancestry cluster associated with self-reported Caucasian donors. The study aimed to test whether signatures of past pathogen exposure could be identified by cataloging public T cell receptors. The T cell repertoires of some 670 subjects were profiled by immunosequencing and related to cytomegalovirus serostatus. In addition to the first cohort of hundreds of subjects, a separate validation cohort of 120 different subjects was used. To predict cytomegalovirus infection status, the study brought together high-throughput TCR immunosequencing, statistical association of individual TCRs with disease status, and machine learning. To study patterns of TCR occurrence, a later analysis re-analyzed previously published TCR beta repertoires from 500 to 850 donors and added high-resolution HLA genotyping. In the later analysis, no new phenotypic data were used to find candidate immune exposures; instead, reliance was placed on TCR beta sequences and their occurrence across donors. An earlier analysis of some 500 of the donors used high-throughput TCR beta sequencing to judge whether each TCR beta V gene segment behaved as functional or pseudogenic. Donor age, sex, ethnicity and CMV serostatus were compiled alongside the repertoire data. Genome-wide SNP genotypes for about 65% of the roughly 700 donors were used in a later genetic analysis, which treated that subset as a discovery cohort. All discovery cohort repertoires had been generated on a single sequencing platform. Both class I and class II loci were covered by HLA typing, at four-digit resolution. The number of donors typed differed by locus, with about 629-630 for A, B, C, DRB1 and DQB1, around 520 for DQA1, over 600 for DPA1, and around 450 for DPB1. Roughly 5 DR-DQ haplotypes were handled as single units for association and clustering, since linkage in the cohort was strong. On average, roughly 250,000 unique TCR beta nucleotide sequences were sequenced per donor among 300 to 500 genotyped donors of the cohort, with roughly a sixth of those sequences being non-productive. Overall results and qualifications from the work: Several of the top co-occurrence clusters appeared to be linked to parvovirus B19, influenza, CMV and Epstein-Barr virus, according to a later analysis. A cluster of highly shared sequence variants was judged likely to be a technical artifact of the sequencing pipeline. The 87-base-pair reads could not distinguish some IMGT-functional V segments, including TRBV6-2 and TRBV6-3, so those segments were excluded. In an earlier analysis of several hundred of the donors, most TCR beta V segments were observed in productive rearrangements about 90% or about 30% of the time, broadly matching IMGT annotations. According to a later analysis, most CMV-associated TCR beta chains appeared to be HLA-restricted, and the HLA associations seemed to be driven largely by CMV exposure. Sequencing depth was assumed to be roughly uniform across donors in the presence/absence analyses, though that assumption may not hold. The study gave a list of about 160 TCR beta chains associated with cytomegalovirus. The cohort was sequenced for TCR beta chains only, and without alpha or paired-chain data the features that could be detected were limited. In vitro tests confirmed that a few of the cytomegalovirus-associated TCR beta chains recognize cytomegalovirus antigens. Specific HLA alleles were associated with roughly 16,000 TCR beta sequences at a false discovery rate of 0.05 in a later analysis. In a later analysis, the rate of TCR association differed among HLA loci, with DRB1 alleles having the most associated TCRs and HLA-C alleles having the fewest. Because counts were too low, more than 15 rarely observed V segments, including chromosome 9 orphons, were left out of the earlier analysis of about 620 of the donors. The classifier was reported to diagnose cytomegalovirus status with high specificity and sensitivity in both the original cohort and the validation cohort. For the cohort, immune exposure information was limited to CMV serostatus. A later genetic analysis associated a missense DCLRE1C variant with V-gene and J-gene trimming of TCR beta chains, and an independent cohort replicated the association. In a later genetic analysis, fewer N-insertions in productive TCRs were reported among donors in an Asian-associated ancestry cluster than the approximately 630-donor mean. Most TCR sequences were seen in very few donors, while some public TCRs were found in many individuals. A further reported finding was that TCR beta sequences accurately predicted the HLA-A and HLA-B alleles for most subjects in the first cohort. Because HLA typing was missing for some donors at each locus, association tests included only the typed subset. Correlated functional status among segregating V segments might be attributable to linkage disequilibrium, but an unknown experimental factor could not be ruled out. The authors suggested that the approach could potentially be generalized to other disease states and immunological phenotypes. Compared with equally common non-associated chains, HLA-associated TCR beta chains in a later analysis were more clonally expanded and had lower generation probabilities. When HLA alleles, especially DR and DQ, strongly co-occurred, TCR associations were difficult to assign to individual alleles.

The cohort comprised approximately 700 healthy bone marrow donors. Cohort members were all nominally healthy when sampled, although unrecorded immune exposures were likely present. The donor tested CMV seropositive and was one of the 289 seropositive cohort members. A peripheral blood sample was collected from each donor, and TCR beta sequencing was performed on peripheral blood mononuclear cells. The Qiagen DNeasy Blood Extraction Kit was used to extract genomic DNA from the blood cell samples. Library creation used the immunoSEQ multiplex PCR assay. For the multiplex PCR, a mixture combining 60 forward primers for TCR Vbeta segments and 13 reverse primers for TCR Jbeta segments was used. The CDR3 region of rearranged TCR beta genes was amplified from genomic DNA by a multiplex PCR assay. The amplified TCR beta libraries were sequenced on the Illumina HiSeq System as 87-base-pair reads. The published analysis was carried out like this. In a later analysis, 77 million or so unique TCR beta chains were counted across the roughly 700 repertoires, and approximately 11 million of these chains were shared by at least two donors. Raw reads were error-corrected and collapsed into unique sequences by a nearest-neighbor algorithm in which closely related sequences were merged to remove PCR and sequencing errors. Alignment of CDR3 sequences to IMGT reference sequences was used to assign V, D and J gene segments. Each retained sequence needed at least a six-nucleotide match to both a V gene segment and a J gene segment. A rearrangement counted as productive if the CDR3 had no stop codons and remained in frame with V and J, and every other rearrangement counted as non-productive. CDR3 was defined according to IMGT convention as the region running from the second conserved V-encoded cysteine to the conserved J-encoded phenylalanine. In an earlier analysis of more than 550 of the donors, sequences lacking an unambiguous match to a single V gene segment were excluded. In an earlier analysis of 587 of the donors, a V segment was called functional when productive rearrangements were above 56.7%, and segregating when the standard deviation between donors exceeded 5%. A statistical classification framework was built to diagnose cytomegalovirus status from the catalog of TCR beta chain sequences. V and J gene assignment, in a later analysis, came from comparing TCR nucleotide sequences with IMGT/GENE-DB human TR gene sequences. In a later analysis, CDR3 sequences and most-parsimonious VDJ recombination scenarios were assigned using the TCRdist pipeline. A later analysis defined each TCR beta chain by its CDR3 amino acid sequence plus V-gene family, and excluded reads lacking a unique V-gene family. To address suspected cross-contamination and a sequencing artifact, a later analysis removed over 500 highly shared, low-generation-probability nucleotide sequences. In a later analysis, a clonal expansion index for each public chain was calculated from normalized within-repertoire ranks of inferred template counts. A later analysis computed generation probabilities with a VDJ recombination model fitted to out-of-frame rearrangements, and checked the results against IGoR. Hypergeometric tests were used in a later analysis to score TCR-TCR, TCR-HLA and TCR-CMV co-occurrence, with a repertoire-size bias correction applied to the TCR pairs. In a later analysis, false discovery rates were estimated by permuting HLA or CMV assignments 20 times. In a later analysis, co-occurring TCRs were grouped using DBSCAN, with TCRdist sequence similarity added in when clustering inside HLA-allele-positive subsets. Repertoires with fewer than 30,000 or more than 120,000 public chains, plus five repertoires with anomalous nucleotide sharing, were excluded from co-occurrence clustering. Held by TCRdb, this immuneACCESS table contains in-frame sequences only and omits some clones. Under half of the omission traces to an unresolved V gene where checked; the cause of the rest is unknown. V and J calls plus clone size are reproduced from that table; the DNA served to infer D and trimming. The sample contains some 140,000 clones, more than 60% of them found a single time. The leading ten clones occupy around 10% of the sample.

This clone was counted many times. Its antigen is currently not known. Base qualities were left out, and no much larger clone turns up one base away. The CDR3 runs 16 amino acids, cysteine and phenylalanine included. The entry retains the CDR3 DNA only, 48 bases that are in frame from base 1. Deletion took 5 bases off V and 4 bases off J, with a span of 20 bases between the germline ends. Via the germline V gene, CDR1 is SNHLY and CDR2 FYNNEI. Sequencing was done on a sample of PBMCs. The clonotype comes from a woman aged 45 to 65 in good health and CMV-seropositive. Recombination joined TRBV2 with TRBJ2-5, with TRBD2 as a weak D call on 6 bases. The nucleotide sequence is TGTGCCAGCAGTCGGACTCGACTAGATGTGGCAGAGACCCAGTACTTC. Translated, it reads CASSRTRLDVAETQYF.